The rows below give T cell receptor beta chains drawn from one sample of a study of a mutant IDH1 vaccine in newly diagnosed glioma. TCRdb's copy holds only in-frame clones and misses some; the assay was immunoSEQ multiplex PCR. This sample has roughly 51,000 clones; about 80% occur once, and the top ten carry about 3.2%. What these receptors recognize is not known. The sequencing here drew on PBMCs, taken from a glioma patient whose treatment included an IDH1 peptide vaccine. The receptors were sampled from a man in his thirties or forties with glioma. Each CDR3 is given with its conserved first and last residue. Fields, in order: CDR3 protein, CDR3 DNA, D gene, J gene, V gene, clone size. D genes are given only for firm matches. Only some rows state a clone size, as once, few, many or a class for expanded clones.

cdr3_aa: CAIGGPGGTEAFF
cdr3_nt: TGTGCCATCGGTGGTCCAGGGGGCACTGAAGCTTTCTTT
d_call: TRBD1
j_call: TRBJ1-1
v_call: TRBV7-9
clone_size: -

cdr3_aa: CASSPGGRQETQYF
cdr3_nt: TGTGCCAGCTCACCCGGTGGGAGACAAGAGACCCAGTACTTC
d_call: -
j_call: TRBJ2-5
v_call: TRBV18
clone_size: -

cdr3_aa: CASSVLGGPRSYNEQFF
cdr3_nt: TGCGCCAGCAGTGTACTCGGGGGGCCTCGGTCCTACAATGAGCAGTTCTTC
d_call: -
j_call: TRBJ2-1
v_call: TRBV10-1
clone_size: -

cdr3_aa: CASRAFGGNTEAFF
cdr3_nt: TGCGCCAGCCGCGCTTTCGGGGGGAACACTGAAGCTTTCTTT
d_call: -
j_call: TRBJ1-1
v_call: TRBV5-1
clone_size: once

cdr3_aa: CASKDTGPSGNTIYF
cdr3_nt: TGTGCCAGCAAGGACACTGGGCCCTCTGGAAACACCATATATTTT
d_call: -
j_call: TRBJ1-3
v_call: TRBV18
clone_size: -

cdr3_aa: CASSLEVRQGGAFF
cdr3_nt: TGTGCCAGCAGCTTAGAAGTACGGCAGGGGGGAGCTTTCTTT
d_call: TRBD1
j_call: TRBJ1-1
v_call: TRBV7-8
clone_size: few

cdr3_aa: CASSESISGVYEQYF
cdr3_nt: TGTGCCAGCAGTGAATCTATTTCTGGGGTCTACGAGCAGTACTTC
d_call: -
j_call: TRBJ2-7
v_call: TRBV6-1
clone_size: -

cdr3_aa: CASTRVNTEAFF
cdr3_nt: TGTGCCAGCACCCGGGTGAACACTGAAGCTTTCTTT
d_call: -
j_call: TRBJ1-1
v_call: TRBV28
clone_size: few

cdr3_aa: CASSPLAGGRNQETQYF
cdr3_nt: TGCGCCAGCAGCCCGCTAGCGGGGGGCCGCAATCAAGAGACCCAGTACTTC
d_call: TRBD2
j_call: TRBJ2-5
v_call: TRBV5-1
clone_size: -

cdr3_aa: CASSSRGPGSNQPRHF
cdr3_nt: TGTGCCAGCAGTAGCAGGGGCCCCGGGAGCAATCAGCCCCGGCATTTT
d_call: -
j_call: TRBJ1-5
v_call: TRBV28
clone_size: -

cdr3_aa: CASRVQARSSYEQYF
cdr3_nt: TGCGCCAGCAGGGTACAGGCTAGGAGCTCCTACGAGCAGTACTTC
d_call: -
j_call: TRBJ2-7
v_call: TRBV5-1
clone_size: -

cdr3_aa: CASSFLRGNEKLFF
cdr3_nt: TGTGCCAGCAGTTTTCTCAGAGGTAATGAAAAACTGTTTTTT
d_call: -
j_call: TRBJ1-4
v_call: TRBV28
clone_size: -

cdr3_aa: CASSVRSQRATGELFF
cdr3_nt: TGTGCCAGCAGCGTAAGGTCCCAGAGGGCCACCGGGGAGCTGTTTTTT
d_call: -
j_call: TRBJ2-2
v_call: TRBV9
clone_size: once

cdr3_aa: CASSPPRRATNTEAFF
cdr3_nt: TGTGCCAGCAGCCCCCCGCGAAGGGCGACGAACACTGAAGCTTTCTTT
d_call: -
j_call: TRBJ1-1
v_call: TRBV5-4
clone_size: -

cdr3_aa: CASSLAGTSGYTQYF
cdr3_nt: TGTGCCAGCAGCTTAGCAGGGACTAGCGGATATACGCAGTATTTT
d_call: TRBD2
j_call: TRBJ2-3
v_call: TRBV7-2
clone_size: -

cdr3_aa: CASSEELRNYGYTF
cdr3_nt: TGTGCCAGCAGTGAAGAACTACGTAACTATGGCTACACCTTC
d_call: -
j_call: TRBJ1-2
v_call: TRBV2
clone_size: -

cdr3_aa: CASSPTALRGATEAFF
cdr3_nt: TGTGCCAGCTCACCGACCGCCCTCCGGGGGGCCACTGAAGCTTTCTTT
d_call: -
j_call: TRBJ1-1
v_call: TRBV18
clone_size: -

cdr3_aa: CASSSDRDWNTGELFF
cdr3_nt: TGTGCCAGCAGCTCAGACAGGGATTGGAACACCGGGGAGCTGTTTTTT
d_call: TRBD1
j_call: TRBJ2-2
v_call: TRBV7-9
clone_size: -

cdr3_aa: CASSRQGSSYGYTF
cdr3_nt: TGTGCCAGCAGTCGACAGGGGAGTAGCTATGGCTACACCTTC
d_call: TRBD1
j_call: TRBJ1-2
v_call: TRBV7-2
clone_size: -

cdr3_aa: CASSIGLAGATGELFF
cdr3_nt: TGTGCCAGTAGTATAGGGCTAGCGGGGGCCACCGGGGAGCTGTTTTTT
d_call: TRBD2
j_call: TRBJ2-2
v_call: TRBV19
clone_size: -

cdr3_aa: CASSPRLNEKLFF
cdr3_nt: TGTGCCAGTAGTCCCCGTTTGAATGAAAAACTGTTTTTT
d_call: -
j_call: TRBJ1-4
v_call: TRBV19
clone_size: -

cdr3_aa: CASSEALLSPLHF
cdr3_nt: TGTGCCAGCAGTGAGGCACTATTATCACCCCTCCACTTT
d_call: -
j_call: TRBJ1-6
v_call: TRBV2
clone_size: few

cdr3_aa: CASTSRGQGYGYTF
cdr3_nt: TGTGCCAGCACCTCACGTGGTCAGGGATATGGCTACACCTTC
d_call: -
j_call: TRBJ1-2
v_call: TRBV5-8
clone_size: -

cdr3_aa: CASSVLAPTGHEGMFF
cdr3_nt: TGTGCCAGCAGCGTTTTGGCTCCGACAGGTCACGAGGGGATGTTTTTT
d_call: -
j_call: TRBJ1-4
v_call: TRBV9
clone_size: -

cdr3_aa: CASSVGGRGSEQYF
cdr3_nt: TGTGCCAGCAGCGTGGGGGGCAGGGGGTCCGAGCAGTACTTC
d_call: -
j_call: TRBJ2-7
v_call: TRBV9
clone_size: -

cdr3_aa: CASSVGWPVGDIQYF
cdr3_nt: TGTGCCAGCAGCGTAGGGTGGCCCGTAGGGGACATTCAGTACTTC
d_call: -
j_call: TRBJ2-4
v_call: TRBV9
clone_size: -

cdr3_aa: CASSSASGGATGELFF
cdr3_nt: TGTGCCAGCAGCTCCGCTAGCGGGGGGGCTACCGGGGAGCTGTTTTTT
d_call: TRBD2
j_call: TRBJ2-2
v_call: TRBV7-9
clone_size: -

cdr3_aa: CAISGASANTEAFF
cdr3_nt: TGTGCCATCAGTGGGGCCAGTGCGAACACTGAAGCTTTCTTT
d_call: -
j_call: TRBJ1-1
v_call: TRBV10-3
clone_size: -

cdr3_aa: CASSSGRVITEAFF
cdr3_nt: TGCGCCAGCAGCTCAGGACGGGTTATCACTGAAGCTTTCTTT
d_call: -
j_call: TRBJ1-1
v_call: TRBV5-1
clone_size: few

cdr3_aa: CASSLMRGAYNSPLHF
cdr3_nt: TGTGCCAGCAGCTTAATGCGGGGCGCATATAATTCACCCCTCCACTTT
d_call: -
j_call: TRBJ1-6
v_call: TRBV7-2
clone_size: -

cdr3_aa: CASSIAQTGKRNYGYTF
cdr3_nt: TGTGCCAGTAGTATAGCCCAGACAGGGAAGAGGAACTATGGCTACACCTTC
d_call: TRBD1
j_call: TRBJ1-2
v_call: TRBV19
clone_size: -

cdr3_aa: CASSYVAGGLYEQYF
cdr3_nt: TGTGCCAGCAGTTACGTGGCGGGGGGGCTCTACGAGCAGTACTTC
d_call: TRBD2
j_call: TRBJ2-7
v_call: TRBV6-5
clone_size: once

cdr3_aa: CASSLSPGTYGYTF
cdr3_nt: TGTGCCAGCAGTTTATCACCGGGAACCTATGGCTACACCTTC
d_call: -
j_call: TRBJ1-2
v_call: TRBV28
clone_size: -

cdr3_aa: CASSRLYGTGYGSSGNTIYF
cdr3_nt: TGTGCCAGCAGCCGACTTTACGGGACCGGGTACGGAAGCTCTGGAAACACCATATATTTT
d_call: -
j_call: TRBJ1-3
v_call: TRBV4-2
clone_size: -

cdr3_aa: CASSPQGMGNEKLFF
cdr3_nt: TGCGCCAGCAGCCCCCAGGGGATGGGTAATGAAAAACTGTTTTTT
d_call: -
j_call: TRBJ1-4
v_call: TRBV4-1
clone_size: -

cdr3_aa: CASSLVSGNNEQFF
cdr3_nt: TGTGCCAGCAGCTTAGTTTCCGGAAACAATGAGCAGTTCTTC
d_call: -
j_call: TRBJ2-1
v_call: TRBV7-9
clone_size: -

cdr3_aa: CASSSSRNQETQYF
cdr3_nt: TGTGCCAGCAGCTCATCTCGGAACCAAGAGACCCAGTACTTC
d_call: -
j_call: TRBJ2-5
v_call: TRBV11-2
clone_size: -

cdr3_aa: CASSRDGNTEAFF
cdr3_nt: TGTGCCAGCAGCAGGGACGGAAACACTGAAGCTTTCTTT
d_call: -
j_call: TRBJ1-1
v_call: TRBV7-8
clone_size: few

cdr3_aa: CASNNWSGHSGNTIYF
cdr3_nt: TGTGCCAGCAACAACTGGTCAGGCCACTCTGGAAACACCATATATTTT
d_call: -
j_call: TRBJ1-3
v_call: TRBV9
clone_size: -

cdr3_aa: CSVDVQDDLSYEQYF
cdr3_nt: TGCAGCGTTGATGTCCAGGACGATCTTTCCTACGAGCAGTACTTC
d_call: -
j_call: TRBJ2-7
v_call: TRBV29-1
clone_size: -

cdr3_aa: CASSLGGAYNEQFF
cdr3_nt: TGCGCCAGCAGCTTGGGCGGGGCATACAATGAGCAGTTCTTC
d_call: -
j_call: TRBJ2-1
v_call: TRBV5-1
clone_size: -

cdr3_aa: CTSSHSRTANTGELFF
cdr3_nt: TGCACCAGCAGCCATTCCAGGACAGCGAACACCGGGGAGCTGTTTTTT
d_call: -
j_call: TRBJ2-2
v_call: TRBV1
clone_size: -

cdr3_aa: CASSLGRGYRPGELFF
cdr3_nt: TGTGCCAGCAGTTTAGGGCGGGGGTATCGTCCCGGGGAGCTGTTTTTT
d_call: TRBD2
j_call: TRBJ2-2
v_call: TRBV28
clone_size: -

cdr3_aa: CATSDRRGNQPQHF
cdr3_nt: TGTGCCACCAGCGACAGGAGGGGCAATCAGCCCCAGCATTTT
d_call: -
j_call: TRBJ1-5
v_call: TRBV15
clone_size: -

cdr3_aa: CASSGGACNEQFF
cdr3_nt: TGTGCCAGCAGCGGGGGGGCCTGTAATGAGCAGTTCTTC
d_call: -
j_call: TRBJ2-1
v_call: TRBV21-1
clone_size: -

cdr3_aa: CASSGIGHTNTEAFF
cdr3_nt: TGTGCCAGCAGCGGAATAGGACACACGAACACTGAAGCTTTCTTT
d_call: -
j_call: TRBJ1-1
v_call: TRBV5-4
clone_size: few

cdr3_aa: CASSLAGLAPDTQYF
cdr3_nt: TGTGCCAGCAGCTTAGCAGGACTAGCGCCAGATACGCAGTATTTT
d_call: TRBD2
j_call: TRBJ2-3
v_call: TRBV7-6
clone_size: -

cdr3_aa: CASSLEGNLRGTEAFF
cdr3_nt: TGTGCCAGCAGCTTAGAGGGCAACCTTAGGGGCACTGAAGCTTTCTTT
d_call: -
j_call: TRBJ1-1
v_call: TRBV7-9
clone_size: -

cdr3_aa: CASSYSTAGSHGYTF
cdr3_nt: TGTGCCAGCAGTTACTCGACCGCAGGGTCCCATGGCTACACCTTC
d_call: -
j_call: TRBJ1-2
v_call: TRBV6-5
clone_size: -

cdr3_aa: CASSLGRNTEAFF
cdr3_nt: TGTGCCAGCAGCCTGGGACGGAACACTGAAGCTTTCTTT
d_call: -
j_call: TRBJ1-1
v_call: TRBV11-3
clone_size: -

cdr3_aa: CASSSREGRIFQPQHF
cdr3_nt: TGTGCCAGCAGCTCCCGAGAGGGGCGAATCTTCCAGCCCCAGCATTTT
d_call: -
j_call: TRBJ1-5
v_call: TRBV5-8
clone_size: -

cdr3_aa: CASNPGSTDTQYF
cdr3_nt: TGCGCCAGCAACCCCGGGAGCACAGATACGCAGTATTTT
d_call: -
j_call: TRBJ2-3
v_call: TRBV5-1
clone_size: -

cdr3_aa: CASSEGQGLGSYNEQFF
cdr3_nt: TGCGCCAGCAGTGAGGGGCAGGGTCTGGGCTCCTACAATGAGCAGTTCTTC
d_call: -
j_call: TRBJ2-1
v_call: TRBV10-1
clone_size: -

cdr3_aa: CASSIGGTGGKSIYF
cdr3_nt: TGTGCCAGCAGCATAGGGGGGACGGGGGGTAAATCCATATATTTT
d_call: -
j_call: TRBJ1-3
v_call: TRBV7-2
clone_size: once

cdr3_aa: CASRPTSGNSWAKNIQYF
cdr3_nt: TGTGCCAGTAGGCCCACTAGCGGGAACTCTTGGGCCAAAAACATTCAGTACTTC
d_call: TRBD2
j_call: TRBJ2-4
v_call: TRBV19
clone_size: -

cdr3_aa: CASSDNSFNEKLFF
cdr3_nt: TGTGCCAGCAGTGATAACAGCTTTAATGAAAAACTGTTTTTT
d_call: -
j_call: TRBJ1-4
v_call: TRBV2
clone_size: few

cdr3_aa: CASSDGTNTGELFF
cdr3_nt: TGTGCCAGCAGTGACGGAACAAACACCGGGGAGCTGTTTTTT
d_call: -
j_call: TRBJ2-2
v_call: TRBV6-4
clone_size: few

cdr3_aa: CASSLRGYGAGELFF
cdr3_nt: TGTGCCAGCAGCTTACGGGGGTACGGAGCCGGGGAGCTGTTTTTT
d_call: -
j_call: TRBJ2-2
v_call: TRBV7-7
clone_size: -